This T cell receptor beta chain was found in a study of early T cells in non-severe SARS-CoV-2 infection. Using its own MiXCR run on the 5' RACE reads, TCRdb lists one record per CDR3 protein. The data contain 50,000 to 70,000 distinct CDR3 sequences, approximately 6% of them singletons. The CDR3 sequence is 16 residues long. CDR1 and CDR2 (germline): SNHLY, FYNNEI. Trimming took off 7 bases at V and 3 bases at J, with 19 bases between the two ends. The rearrangement uses TRBV2 and TRBJ1-3; D perhaps matches TRBD1 (5 bases). The source is an adult who was a healthcare worker with PCR-confirmed SARS-CoV-2 infection or an uninfected control (not recorded which). The sample was whole blood, taken at baseline. The CDR3 spells CASNSEAGRNGNTIYF. The CDR3 coding sequence is TGTGCCAGCAATTCAGAAGCAGGGAGGAATGGAAACACCATATATTTT. Full variable domain (outside the CDR3, taken from reference TRBV2 and TRBJ1-3): EPEVTQTPSHQVTQMGQEVILRCVPISNHLYFYWYRQILGQKVEFLVSFYNNEISEKSEIFDDQFSVERPDGSNFTLKIRSTKLEDSAMYFCASNSEAGRNGNTIYFGEGSWLTVV.